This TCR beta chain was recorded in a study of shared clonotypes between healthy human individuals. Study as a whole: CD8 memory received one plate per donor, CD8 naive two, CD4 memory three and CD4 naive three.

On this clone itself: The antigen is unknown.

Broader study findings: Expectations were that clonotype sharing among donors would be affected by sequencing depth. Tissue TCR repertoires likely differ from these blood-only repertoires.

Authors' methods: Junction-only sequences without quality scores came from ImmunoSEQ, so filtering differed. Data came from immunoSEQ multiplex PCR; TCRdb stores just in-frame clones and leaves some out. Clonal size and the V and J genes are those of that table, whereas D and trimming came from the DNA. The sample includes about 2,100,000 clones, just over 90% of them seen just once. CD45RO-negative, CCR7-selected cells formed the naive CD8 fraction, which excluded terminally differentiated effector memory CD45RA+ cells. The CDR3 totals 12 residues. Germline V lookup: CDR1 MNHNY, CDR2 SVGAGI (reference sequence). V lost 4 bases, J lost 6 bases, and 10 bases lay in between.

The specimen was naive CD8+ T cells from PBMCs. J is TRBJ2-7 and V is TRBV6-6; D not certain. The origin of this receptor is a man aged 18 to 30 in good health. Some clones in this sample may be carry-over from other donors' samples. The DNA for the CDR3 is TGTGCCAGCAGTTCCCTTACGGGCGAGCAGTACTTC. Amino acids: CASSSLTGEQYF.